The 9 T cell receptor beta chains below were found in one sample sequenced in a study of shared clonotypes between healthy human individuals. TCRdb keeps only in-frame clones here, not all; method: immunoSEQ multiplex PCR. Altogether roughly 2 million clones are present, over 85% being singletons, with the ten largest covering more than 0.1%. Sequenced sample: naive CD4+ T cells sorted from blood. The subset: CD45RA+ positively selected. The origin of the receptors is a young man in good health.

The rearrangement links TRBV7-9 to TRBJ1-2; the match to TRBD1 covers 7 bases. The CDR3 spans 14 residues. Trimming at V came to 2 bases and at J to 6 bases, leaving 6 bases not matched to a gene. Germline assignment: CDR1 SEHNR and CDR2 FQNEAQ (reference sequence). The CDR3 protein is CASSLRAGGNGYTF. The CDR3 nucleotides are TGTGCCAGCAGCTTAAGGGCAGGGGGGAATGGCTACACCTTC.

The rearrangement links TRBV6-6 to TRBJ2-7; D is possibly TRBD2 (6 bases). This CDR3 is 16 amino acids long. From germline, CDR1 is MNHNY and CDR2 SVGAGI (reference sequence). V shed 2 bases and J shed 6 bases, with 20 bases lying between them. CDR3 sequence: CASSYAGRTGDCEQYF. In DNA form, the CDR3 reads TGTGCCAGCAGTTACGCGGGACGGACCGGAGACTGCGAGCAGTACTTC.

The CDR3 is CASSRTSHYGYTF. The CDR3 DNA is TGTGCCAGCAGCAGAACCTCGCACTATGGCTACACCTTC. V gene TRBV6-5 combines with J gene TRBJ1-2; no clear D. Germline CDR1 and CDR2: MNHEY and SVGAGI. CDR3 length: 13 residues. The V end lost 6 bases, the J end lost 3 bases, and 11 bases lay between the germline ends.

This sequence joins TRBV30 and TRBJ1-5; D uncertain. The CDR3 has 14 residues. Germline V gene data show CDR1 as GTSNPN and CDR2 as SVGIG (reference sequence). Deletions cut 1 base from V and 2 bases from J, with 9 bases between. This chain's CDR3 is CAWSGALGNQPQHF. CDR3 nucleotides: TGTGCCTGGAGTGGAGCGCTGGGCAATCAGCCCCAGCATTTT. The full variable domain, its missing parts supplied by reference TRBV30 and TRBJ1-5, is SQTIHQWPATLVQPVGSPLSLECTVEGTSNPNLYWYRQAAGRGLQLLFYSVGIGQISSEVPQNLSASRPQDRQFILSSKKLLLSDSGFYLCAWSGALGNQPQHFGDGTRLSIL.

Here the CDR3 DNA reads TGTGCCAGCAGCTTAGGTTTGTCTGGGCCCCTTTTGGACGGCTACACCTTC. Amino acid sequence: CASSLGLSGPLLDGYTF. The rearrangement links TRBV7-9 to TRBJ1-2; no definite D call. V lost 1 base to trimming and J lost 8 bases, with 23 bases between them. Germline V gene data show CDR1 as SEHNR and CDR2 as FQNEAQ (reference sequence). This CDR3 comprises 17 residues.

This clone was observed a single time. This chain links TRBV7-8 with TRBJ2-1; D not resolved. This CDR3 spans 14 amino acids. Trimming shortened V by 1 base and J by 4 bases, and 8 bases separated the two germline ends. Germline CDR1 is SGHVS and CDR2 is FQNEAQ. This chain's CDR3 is CASSLGGIYNEQFF. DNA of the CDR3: TGTGCCAGCAGCTTAGGGGGTATTTACAATGAGCAGTTCTTC.

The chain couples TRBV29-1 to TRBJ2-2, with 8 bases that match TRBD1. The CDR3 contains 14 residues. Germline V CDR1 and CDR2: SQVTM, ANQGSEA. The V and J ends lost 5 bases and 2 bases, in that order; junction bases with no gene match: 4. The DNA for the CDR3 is TGCAGCGTTTTGGACAGGGCTAACACCGGGGAGCTGTTTTTT. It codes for CSVLDRANTGELFF.

CDR3 nucleotide sequence: TGTGCCACCAGCGGCCAGCGGGGTACTACCGGGGAGCTGTTTTTT. It codes for CATSGQRGTTGELFF. This rearrangement joins TRBV15 to TRBJ2-2, with 7 bases identical to TRBD2. The CDR3 sequence is 15 residues long. From germline, CDR1 is LNHNV and CDR2 YYDKDF (reference sequence). With 5 bases clipped from V and 5 bases from J, the junction kept 8 bases outside the gene matches.

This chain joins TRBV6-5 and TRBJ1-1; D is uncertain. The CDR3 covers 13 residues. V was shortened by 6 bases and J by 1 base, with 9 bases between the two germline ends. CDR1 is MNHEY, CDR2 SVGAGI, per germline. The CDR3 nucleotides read TGTGCCAGCAGACCACGCCGGAACACTGAAGCTTTCTTT. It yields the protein CASRPRRNTEAFF.